The text below deals with one T cell receptor (beta chain). Its antigen remains unidentified. This sample was taken from a study of cytomegalovirus exposure and HLA in healthy donors. About the research overall: The roughly 120 validation repertoires matched the roughly 650 first-cohort repertoires in platform, a later analysis reported.

Profiling relied on immunoSEQ multiplex PCR, and the TCRdb table lists in-frame clones only, not all of them. Here the sample spans 65,000 to 80,000 clones, 85% to 95% being singletons. Study findings and constraints: Altogether, some 170 TCR beta chains were recorded as cytomegalovirus-associated. The finding came from a later analysis; first-cohort TCR clusters tended to co-occur in the roughly 110 validation repertoires.

The CDR3 is made up of 17 amino acids. The V and J ends lost 5 bases and 2 bases respectively, with 21 bases between them. The germline V gene has CDR1 MDHEN and CDR2 SYDVKM. Sequencing used PBMCs. The sequence was collected from a woman aged 18-29 years in good health and CMV-seronegative. This chain links TRBV28 with TRBJ1-2, with D possibly being TRBD1 (6 bases). The DNA of the CDR3 is TGTGCCAGCAGTCTACACTACTCCGGGACACTAAACTATGGCTACACCTTC. Translation gives CASSLHYSGTLNYGYTF.